This is a list of T cell receptor beta chains from one sample in a study of beta chain features in type 1 diabetes. Clones were read by immunoSEQ multiplex PCR, and TCRdb kept only the in-frame ones, dropping some. The sample carries just over 15,000 clones, more than 65% recorded once. Sequenced material: Tregs from blood. The receptors derive from a young man with type 1 diabetes. Each CDR3 is given with its conserved first and last residue. A D gene is named only where the DNA matches it firmly.

.,TRBV20-1,CSVGQPQHF
TRBD2,TRBV2,CASSDIRTSRETQYF
.,TRBV7-9,CASSKGGRWDEQYF
.,TRBV2,CATHPAGWTDTQYF
TRBD1,TRBV18,CASSTLDRGNEKLFF
TRBD1,TRBV5-4,CASSSKQGGEQYF
TRBD2,TRBV6-5,CASSSPRGGTDTQYF
.,TRBV5-1,CASSLDVRGYEQYF
.,TRBV4-1,CASSRVGSTEAFF
.,TRBV5-1,CASKPNAERWEKLFF
.,TRBV10-2,CASSQGNYGYTF
TRBD2,TRBV4-1,CASSQDPGLAGARTDTQYF
.,TRBV9,CASSVEPRGGSGANVLTF
.,TRBV11-2,CASSSPQLETQYF
.,TRBV29-1,CSVEDEGYIQYF
.,TRBV6-1,CASSKRVLTDTQYF
.,TRBV5-4,CASSFTRGGPSYEQYF
TRBD2,TRBV18,CASSPASGSSYEQYF
TRBD1,TRBV27,CASSLRTGGGSYEQYF
.,TRBV5-1,CASSLGTVNTEAFF
TRBD1,TRBV7-2,CASSLVGDSVGSPLHF
TRBD1,TRBV19,CASLELGQGQNQPQHF
.,TRBV18,CASSPGAGVNQPQHF
.,TRBV7-6,CASSLGGSTEAFF
.,TRBV7-2,CASSSRSNQPQHF
TRBD1,TRBV27,CASSPGQGMHYGYTF